These 20 T cell receptor beta chains were all obtained from the same sample, sequenced in a study of early T cells in non-severe SARS-CoV-2 infection (dated by TCRdb to about 2021). Preparation of the library involved 5' RACE. Data came from a NextSeq 500. TCRdb ran its own pipeline on the public reads, namely fastp trimming at Q25 and MiXCR clone calling, and kept in-frame beta chains. CDR3 protein duplicates are merged, each entry listing the most common genes and DNA. For this sample the table gives tens of thousands of distinct CDR3 sequences, of which 5.5% to 7.5% were detected only once. Of the sample, about 7.5% falls within the top ten clones. The specimen was whole blood. The receptors come from an adult who was a healthcare worker with PCR-confirmed SARS-CoV-2 infection or an uninfected control (not recorded which).

This clonotype showed up just a few times. J is TRBJ2-3 and V is TRBV28; D is perhaps TRBD1 or TRBD2 (5 bases each). From germline, CDR1 is MDHEN and CDR2 SYDVKM. V was pared by 5 bases and J by 1 base, with 13 bases between. The CDR3 spans 15 residues. CDR3 nucleotide sequence: TGTGCCAGCAGTCCTCCTCGGGGCGGCACAGATACGCAGTATTTT. Its translation is CASSPPRGGTDTQYF.

This chain uses TRBV27 with TRBJ2-7; D gene unclear. This CDR3 region has 14 residues. CDR1 is MNHEY and CDR2 is SMNVEV in the germline V gene (reference sequence). The V end was cut by 6 bases, the J end by 3 bases, with 15 bases between. The CDR3 sequence is CASRERRTDYEQYF. CDR3 DNA sequence: TGTGCCAGCAGGGAGAGAAGGACGGACTACGAGCAGTACTTC.

This clonotype was observed a handful of times. V and J are TRBV6-5 and TRBJ2-7; 11 bases match TRBD2. This CDR3 is 15 amino acids long. The J segment lost 2 bases and the V segment lost 6 bases, leaving 6 bases of the junction unmatched. Per the germline V gene, CDR1 is MNHEY and CDR2 is SVGAGI. CDR3 amino acids: CASRPLAGATYEQYF. In DNA form, the CDR3 reads TGTGCCAGCAGGCCACTAGCGGGGGCGACCTACGAGCAGTACTTC.

This clonotype came up a few times. The chain recombines TRBV12-3 or TRBV12-4 with TRBJ1-6; 9 nucleotides agree with TRBD1. The CDR3 contains 15 residues. Unmatched junction bases numbered 9, after V lost 5 bases and J lost 10 bases. CDR3 sequence: CASSPPGQGISPLHF. Written as DNA, the CDR3 is TGTGCCAGCAGTCCCCCGGGACAGGGAATCTCACCCCTCCACTTT.

The CDR3 DNA is TGTGCCTGGAGTGTTAAAGGGAGCTCCTACGAGCAGTACTTC. Translated: CAWSVKGSSYEQYF. V gene TRBV30 combines with J gene TRBJ2-7; possibly TRBD2 for D (5 bases). V was pared by 0 bases and J by 0 bases, with 9 bases between. CDR1 GTSNPN and CDR2 SVGIG come from the germline V gene (reference sequence). CDR3 size: 14 residues.

This clonotype was seen ten or more times. CDR3 protein: CASSVASSGGDQETQYF. The DNA of the CDR3 is TGTGCCAGCAGCGTAGCGAGTAGCGGGGGAGACCAAGAGACCCAGTACTTC. V is TRBV9 and J is TRBJ2-5; 9 nucleotides align to TRBD2. CDR1 is SGDLS, CDR2 YYNGEE, per germline. The CDR3 has 17 amino acids. V lost 0 bases and J lost 0; bases outside the gene matches: 6.

This clonotype was seen at least ten times. This chain connects TRBV20-1 to TRBJ2-3, with 11 bases lining up with TRBD2. The trim removed 1 base at V and 4 bases at J, leaving 10 bases unmatched. Germline V gene data show CDR1 as DFQATT and CDR2 as SNEGSKA (reference sequence). This CDR3 comprises 17 residues. CDR3 bases: TGCAGTGCTAGAGTTGAGCTAGCGGGAGGAGAGCCAGATACGCAGTATTTT. It yields the protein CSARVELAGGEPDTQYF.

The table lists this clonotype with a few counts. The V call is TRBV30, the J call TRBJ1-1; D gene uncertain. CDR3 length equals 15 residues. Germline V gene sequence: CDR1 GTSNPN, CDR2 SVGIG (reference sequence). Between the trimmed V and J ends, which lost 0 bases and 4 bases, there was a span of 15 bases. Written as DNA, the CDR3 is TGTGCCTGGAGTGTACGTGGCAGGCGGGGCACTGAAGCTTTCTTT. Translated, it gives CAWSVRGRRGTEAFF.

In DNA, the CDR3 is TGTGCCAGCAGTGGGACGACAGGGGGCAATGAGCAGTTCTTC. It is translated as CASSGTTGGNEQFF. The chain employs TRBV2 and TRBJ2-1; TRBD1 agrees at 9 bases. The CDR3 consists of 14 residues. V was clipped by 4 bases and J by 6 bases; unmatched bases: 4. Germline values: CDR1 SNHLY, CDR2 FYNNEI.

This clonotype was seen a handful of times. The chain couples TRBV6-1 to TRBJ2-3; a weak D match, TRBD2 (6 bases). Germline CDR1 and CDR2: MNHNS and SASEGT. There are 17 residues in the CDR3. The V end lost 3 bases, the J end lost 3 bases, and 19 bases lay between the germline ends. CDR3 amino acids: CASSERGHSRGTDTQYF. CDR3 DNA: TGTGCCAGCAGTGAGCGGGGCCACAGTAGAGGAACAGATACGCAGTATTTT.

This clonotype was found many times. This sequence joins TRBV6-5 and TRBJ2-1, with D perhaps matching TRBD1 or TRBD2 (7 bases each). The CDR3 runs 15 residues. V lost 0 bases, J lost 6 bases, and 12 bases lay in between. CDR1 is MNHEY, CDR2 SVGAGI, per germline. CDR3 in amino acids: CASSYSRRGGNEQFF. The DNA for the CDR3 is TGTGCCAGCAGTTACTCTCGCAGGGGGGGCAATGAGCAGTTCTTC.

This clonotype was seen at least ten times. The chain's CDR3 is CASSPRYRSYEQYF. Written as DNA, the CDR3 is TGTGCCAGCAGCCCGCGGTATCGATCCTACGAGCAGTACTTC. The rearrangement uses TRBV3-1 and TRBJ2-7; D uncertain. From germline, CDR1 is LGHDT and CDR2 YNNKEL (reference sequence). The CDR3 is 14 residues long. Trimming pared 4 bases from V and 1 base from J, leaving 11 bases between.

This clonotype is medium-sized (0.01 to 0.1%) in the sample. V gene TRBV20-1 combines with J gene TRBJ2-1, with 13 bases fitting TRBD2. V trimming: 5 bases; J trimming: 3 bases; junction bases outside the gene matches: 4. The CDR3 has 15 residues. The V gene's germline CDR1 is DFQATT and CDR2 SNEGSKA (reference sequence). The DNA for the CDR3 is TGCAGTGCTCCTGGGACTAGCGGGGACTACAATGAGCAGTTCTTC. Its translation is CSAPGTSGDYNEQFF.

This clonotype was counted ten times or more. The chain links TRBV7-9 to TRBJ1-2, with TRBD1 matching 9 bases. Germline values: CDR1 SEHNR, CDR2 FQNEAQ (reference sequence). Losses at the gene ends were 7 bases for V and 8 bases for J; bases not matched to a gene: 11. The CDR3 is 14 amino acids. CDR3 loop: CASTRSGTGSGYTF. Here the CDR3 DNA reads TGTGCCAGCACCCGTTCCGGGACAGGGAGCGGCTACACCTTC.

The V and J genes are TRBV2 and TRBJ1-1; D is perhaps TRBD1 (5 bases). Germline CDR1 SNHLY, CDR2 FYNNEI. This CDR3 region has 12 residues. This chain's CDR3 is CVIKTGNTEAFF. For the CDR3, the DNA is TGTGTCATAAAAACAGGGAACACTGAAGCTTTCTTT.

Of note for this clonotype: One end of the junction varies from germline; a read error may be responsible. This chain uses TRBV14 with TRBJ2-1, with D uncertain. Germline CDR1 reads SGHDN; CDR2 reads FVKESK. The CDR3 sequence is 13 residues long. CDR3 coding DNA: TGTGCCAGCAGCCAAGATACCCAATGGGTTCGGGTCTTC. Encoded protein: CASSQDTQWVRVF. The variable domain in full, completed from reference TRBV14 and TRBJ2-1, reads EAGVTQFPSHSVIEKGQTVTLRCDPISGHDNLYWYRRVMGKEIKFLLHFVKESKQDESGMPNNRFLAERTGGTYSTLKVQPAELEDSGVYFCASSQDTQWVRVFGPGTRLTVL.

This clonotype was seen many times. This chain uses TRBV24-1 with TRBJ2-1, with TRBD2 as a possible D gene (5 bases). CDR1 KGHDR and CDR2 SFDVKD come from the germline V gene. V was cut by 2 bases and J by 10 bases, with 11 bases left in between. CDR3 length: 13 residues. This CDR3 reads CATSDSGFEEQFF. The CDR3 DNA sequence: TGTGCCACCAGTGATTCGGGGTTTGAAGAGCAGTTCTTC.

This clonotype was recorded at least ten times. The chain recombines TRBV18 with TRBJ1-5; tentatively, D is TRBD1 (6 bases). Germline lookup yields CDR1 KGHSH and CDR2 LQKENI. V lost 4 bases, J lost 3 bases, and 10 bases lay in between. The CDR3 runs 14 residues. The CDR3 region has the DNA TGTGCCAGCTCACGCGGACAGCACAATCAGCCCCAGCATTTT. This gives the protein CASSRGQHNQPQHF.

This clonotype was detected ten times or more. The chain joins TRBV6-1 to TRBJ1-2; no clear D gene. V lost 1 base, J lost 5 bases, and 14 bases lay in between. Per germline, CDR1 MNHNS and CDR2 SASEGT. The CDR3 sequence is 15 residues long. CDR3 DNA sequence: TGTGCCAGCAGTGAAGGGATGGCGCGGAGTTATGGCTACACCTTC. Translation: CASSEGMARSYGYTF.

This clonotype has a handful of counts. V gene TRBV5-1 combines with J gene TRBJ2-1; 7 nucleotides agree with TRBD2. J was trimmed by 8 bases and V by 10 bases; bases with no gene match: 15. The CDR3 length is 14 residues. Germline values: CDR1 SGHRS, CDR2 YFSETQ. CDR3 coding DNA: TGCGCCTCAACCACCGGGGGAGGGGCCTATGAGCAGTTCTTC. This translates into CASTTGGGAYEQFF.